The rows below give T cell receptor beta chains drawn from one sample of a study of blood T cells in healthy people across ages. TCRdb fed the 5' RACE reads into MiXCR, producing one record per CDR3 protein. The sample contains some 640,000 distinct CDR3 sequences, about 30% of which appear only once. Sample: blood. The receptor source for this set is a woman aged 80 or older in good health. Both conserved end residues are part of each CDR3. A D gene is named only where the DNA matches it firmly. The size field is filled for only some rows; it gives once, few, many or a size class.

abundance,v_gene,j_gene,d_gene,CDR3aa,CDR3nt
.,TRBV18,TRBJ2-7,.,CASSPRTLDAYEQYF,TGTGCCAGCTCCCCAAGGACTCTCGACGCCTACGAGCAGTACTTC
many,TRBV4-1,TRBJ2-1,TRBD1,CASSQPFTGGFVNEQFF,TGCGCCAGCAGCCAGCCCTTTACAGGGGGCTTCGTAAATGAGCAGTTCTTC
many,TRBV5-1,TRBJ2-3,.,CASSPDVGGLTHTQYF,TGCGCCAGCAGCCCCGACGTCGGGGGCCTCACACATACGCAGTATTTT
many,TRBV20-1,TRBJ2-1,.,CSARHPRTYNEQFF,TGCAGTGCTAGACACCCCAGGACCTACAATGAGCAGTTCTTC
many,TRBV12-5,TRBJ1-2,.,CASALGARYGYTF,TGTGCTAGTGCCCTGGGGGCTCGCTATGGCTACACCTTC
many,TRBV29-1,TRBJ2-3,.,CSVRAGTDTQYF,TGCAGCGTTCGGGCCGGCACAGATACGCAGTATTTT
.,TRBV20-1,TRBJ2-1,.,CSASSGAQRNEQFF,TGCAGTGCTAGTTCCGGGGCTCAGCGAAATGAGCAGTTCTTC
.,TRBV7-2,TRBJ2-1,.,CASSLGPEYEQFF,TGTGCCAGCAGCTTGGGTCCGGAATACGAGCAGTTCTTC
many,TRBV4-3,TRBJ1-4,.,CASSLQGGANEKLFF,TGCGCCAGCAGCCTACAGGGTGGGGCTAATGAAAAACTGTTTTTT
many,TRBV20-1,TRBJ1-2,TRBD1,CSAETGIRYGYTF,TGCAGTGCGGAGACAGGGATTCGCTATGGCTACACCTTC
many,TRBV29-1,TRBJ1-1,.,CSVDLPEAFF,TGCAGCGTTGATTTGCCTGAAGCTTTCTTT
.,TRBV20-1,TRBJ2-3,.,CSARVGHLKGTDTQYF,TGCAGTGCTAGAGTCGGGCACTTAAAGGGTACAGATACGCAGTATTTT
many,TRBV7-9,TRBJ2-5,.,CASSPTRGRETQYF,TGTGCCAGCAGCCCGACTAGGGGTCGAGAGACCCAGTACTTC
few,TRBV9,TRBJ2-2,.,CASSALRGHGELFF,TGTGCCAGCAGCGCTTTACGGGGGCACGGGGAGCTGTTTTTT
.,TRBV14,TRBJ2-5,TRBD1,CAGSQVGTGTGTQYF,TGTGCCGGCAGCCAAGTCGGGACAGGGACGGGGACCCAGTACTTC
many,TRBV20-1,TRBJ2-3,TRBD2,CSAGRTSGFTDTQYF,TGCAGTGCTGGAAGGACTAGCGGGTTTACAGATACGCAGTATTTT
many,TRBV11-2,TRBJ2-5,.,CASSRRGLQETQYF,TGTGCCAGCAGCCGAAGGGGTTTACAGGAGACCCAGTACTTC
few,TRBV19,TRBJ1-1,TRBD1,CASIGDRDTEAFF,TGTGCCAGTATTGGGGACAGGGACACTGAAGCTTTCTTT
.,TRBV24-1,TRBJ2-1,TRBD2,CATSPSQASGTSYSYNEQFF,TGTGCCACCAGTCCTTCCCAGGCTAGCGGGACCTCCTACTCCTACAATGAGCAGTTCTTC
.,TRBV2,TRBJ1-4,.,CASSVTNEKLFF,TGTGCCAGCAGTGTCACTAATGAAAAACTGTTTTTT
once,TRBV7-2,TRBJ2-5,TRBD2,CASSLASLAGGRRQETQYF,TGTGCCAGCAGCTTAGCTTCTCTAGCGGGGGGGAGACGACAGGAGACCCAGTACTTC
once,TRBV11-2,TRBJ2-3,.,CASSLDPGGGDTQYF,TGTGCCAGCAGCTTAGATCCCGGGGGTGGGGATACGCAGTATTTT
many,TRBV10-3,TRBJ2-3,TRBD2,CAISESRTSGGIDTQYF,TGTGCCATCAGTGAGTCCCGGACTAGCGGGGGGATAGATACGCAGTATTTT
.,TRBV29-1,TRBJ2-1,TRBD2,CSVEEASGTTSYNEQFF,TGCAGCGTTGAAGAAGCTAGCGGGACTACCTCCTACAATGAGCAGTTCTTC
many,TRBV5-1,TRBJ2-7,TRBD1,CASSYGQGNYEQYF,TGCGCCAGCAGTTATGGACAGGGGAACTACGAGCAGTACTTC
many,TRBV7-9,TRBJ1-2,TRBD1,CASTGIGTGEGYTF,TGTGCCAGCACCGGAATAGGGACAGGGGAAGGCTACACCTTC
.,TRBV5-1,TRBJ1-1,TRBD1,CASSLGQGGRNTEAFF,TGCGCCAGCAGCTTGGGACAGGGGGGTAGGAACACTGAAGCTTTCTTT
many,TRBV25-1,TRBJ2-7,.,CASSLREYGKQYF,TGTGCCAGCAGTTTAAGGGAGTACGGAAAGCAGTACTTC
many,TRBV10-3,TRBJ1-1,.,CAIREDSLNTEAFF,TGTGCCATCAGAGAGGACAGCTTGAACACTGAAGCTTTCTTT
few,TRBV6-1,TRBJ1-4,.,CASRIRGFGEKLFF,TGTGCCAGCAGGATTAGGGGGTTTGGGGAAAAACTGTTTTTT
many,TRBV29-1,TRBJ2-7,TRBD1,CSASTGDSYEQYF,TGCAGCGCTTCGACAGGGGATTCCTACGAGCAGTACTTC
many,TRBV27,TRBJ2-7,TRBD1,CASSLIGTASYEQYF,TGTGCCAGCAGCCTAATAGGGACAGCTTCCTACGAGCAGTACTTC
few,TRBV5-1,TRBJ1-6,.,CASSLGGAHSPLHF,TGCGCCAGCAGCTTGGGAGGGGCCCATTCACCCCTCCACTTT
many,TRBV5-5,TRBJ1-5,.,CASSGRRGELGNQPQHF,TGTGCCAGCAGCGGCAGGCGGGGCGAATTGGGCAATCAGCCCCAGCATTTT
.,TRBV30,TRBJ1-1,.,CAWSRQEGSEAFF,TGTGCCTGGAGCAGACAGGAGGGTTCTGAAGCTTTCTTT
many,TRBV2,TRBJ2-3,TRBD2,CASKARAGGLKDTQYF,TGTGCCAGCAAGGCCCGAGCGGGGGGCCTCAAAGATACGCAGTATTTT
.,TRBV7-9,TRBJ2-3,TRBD2,CASSPGVAGVRDTQYF,TGTGCCAGCAGTCCTGGTGTAGCGGGGGTCAGAGATACGCAGTATTTT
few,TRBV30,TRBJ2-7,.,CAWSASVSYEQYF,TGTGCCTGGAGCGCCTCGGTAAGCTACGAGCAGTACTTC
.,TRBV20-1,TRBJ2-7,TRBD2,CSARDPGPSGAYEQYF,TGCAGTGCTAGAGACCCCGGCCCTAGCGGGGCTTACGAGCAGTACTTC
.,TRBV2,TRBJ1-1,TRBD1,CASSLDRAVTEAFF,TGTGCCAGCAGTTTAGACAGGGCTGTCACTGAAGCTTTCTTT
.,TRBV7-9,TRBJ2-3,TRBD1,CASSSGQGGTPSTDTQYF,TGTGCCAGCAGCTCGGGACAGGGGGGGACGCCTAGCACAGATACGCAGTATTTT
few,TRBV7-2,TRBJ2-6,TRBD2,CASSPARRLATGGANVLTF,TGTGCCAGCAGCCCCGCGAGGAGACTAGCAACGGGGGGGGCCAACGTCCTGACTTTC
.,TRBV27,TRBJ1-1,.,CASSPHSVNTEAFF,TGTGCCAGCAGTCCTCACAGCGTGAACACTGAAGCTTTCTTT
many,TRBV29-1,TRBJ1-2,TRBD1,CSVGPGQGGFGYTF,TGCAGCGTTGGTCCCGGCCAGGGGGGTTTCGGCTACACCTTC
many,TRBV19,TRBJ2-1,.,CASSIGLSGGHEQFF,TGTGCCAGTAGTATAGGGCTCTCCGGGGGGCATGAGCAGTTCTTC
few,TRBV7-9,TRBJ2-1,.,CASSFPGGEEQFF,TGTGCCAGCAGCTTCCCAGGGGGGGAAGAGCAGTTCTTC
.,TRBV6-5,TRBJ2-7,.,CASSRDLHSYEQYF,TGTGCCAGCAGTCGGGACCTCCACTCCTACGAGCAGTACTTC
few,TRBV4-1,TRBJ2-4,TRBD2,CASSPVGLAAVGDIQYF,TGCGCCAGCAGCCCGGTTGGACTAGCGGCTGTGGGGGACATTCAGTACTTC
.,TRBV18,TRBJ1-5,TRBD1,CASSPGTGGFSNQPQHF,TGTGCCAGCTCACCCGGGACAGGGGGCTTTAGCAATCAGCCCCAGCATTTT
.,TRBV7-9,TRBJ2-3,.,CAGSTGTKSLSSTDTQYF,TGTGCCGGCAGTACCGGGACCAAGTCCCTCTCTAGCACAGATACGCAGTATTTT
.,TRBV5-1,TRBJ2-5,.,CASSSAQINEQYF,TGCGCCAGCAGCTCCGCTCAAATCAATGAGCAGTACTTC
.,TRBV12-3/TRBV12-4,TRBJ1-5,TRBD1,CASSQTGGQEGQPQHF,TGTGCCAGCAGTCAAACAGGGGGCCAGGAGGGCCAGCCCCAGCATTTT
many,TRBV28,TRBJ2-1,.,CASTPGAAGLSYNEQFF,TGTGCCAGCACCCCCGGGGCGGCGGGGCTCTCCTACAATGAGCAGTTCTTC
many,TRBV4-1,TRBJ1-4,.,CASTAEGGNEKLFF,TGCGCCAGCACCGCGGAGGGGGGTAATGAAAAACTGTTTTTT
.,TRBV29-1,TRBJ1-2,TRBD1,CSVLQGANGYTF,TGCAGCGTTCTACAGGGGGCCAATGGCTACACCTTC
.,TRBV3-1,TRBJ2-7,.,CASSQAEYEQYF,TGTGCCAGCAGCCAAGCGGAGTACGAGCAGTACTTC
.,TRBV16,TRBJ1-2,.,CASSQIGRGYTF,TGTGCCAGCAGTCAAATAGGGCGGGGCTACACCTTC